This T cell receptor beta chain derives from a study of CD8 T cells in Susac syndrome. RNA was extracted with the RNeasy kit, and a quantity of roughly 0.5 to 1 ug was reverse transcribed using random hexamers. A multiplex approach, immunoSEQ multiplex PCR, amplified TCR beta CDR3 across 54 Vbeta and 13 Jbeta. TCRdb called the immunoSEQ multiplex PCR reads again in MiXCR, with one record for every CDR3 protein. Here the sample spans hundreds of thousands of distinct CDR3 sequences, 94% being singletons. Trimming removed 2 bases from V and 3 bases from J, with 7 bases in between. In germline, CDR1 is GTSNPN, CDR2 SVGIG (reference sequence). The CDR3 has 12 amino acids.

V usage is TRBV30 and J usage is TRBJ1-1; D is unclear. This TCR was sampled from a human donor with Susac syndrome. The sequencing input was CD4+ T cells from PBMCs. CDR3 in DNA: TGTGCCTGGAGTCTTAGGGACACTGAAGCTTTCTTT. It encodes CAWSLRDTEAFF.